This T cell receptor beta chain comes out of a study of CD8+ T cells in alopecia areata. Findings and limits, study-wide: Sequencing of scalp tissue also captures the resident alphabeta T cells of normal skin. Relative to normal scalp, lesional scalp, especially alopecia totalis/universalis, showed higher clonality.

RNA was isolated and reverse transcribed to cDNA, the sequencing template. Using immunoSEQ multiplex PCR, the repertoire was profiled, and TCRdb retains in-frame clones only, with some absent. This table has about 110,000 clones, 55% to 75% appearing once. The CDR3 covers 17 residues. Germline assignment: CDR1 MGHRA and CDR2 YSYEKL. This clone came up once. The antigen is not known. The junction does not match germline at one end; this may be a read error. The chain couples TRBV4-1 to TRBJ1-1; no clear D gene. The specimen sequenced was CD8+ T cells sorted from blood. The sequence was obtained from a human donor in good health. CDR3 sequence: CASSQEGNPPWNAEAFF. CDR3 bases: TGCGCCAGCAGCCAAGAGGGTAACCCCCCATGGAACGCTGAAGCTTTCTTT.